This T cell receptor (beta chain) was identified in a study of T cell changes during pregnancy in multiple sclerosis (dated by TCRdb to the late 2010s). Regarding the complete study: Changes in the T cell repertoire over the course of pregnancy were examined in this study in women with multiple sclerosis.

At the junction V is shortened by 3 bases and J by 1 base, with 7 bases in between. According to the germline V gene, CDR1 reads SGHTA and CDR2 reads FQGNSA. CDR3 length: 15 amino acids, cysteine to phenylalanine. CDR3 DNA is the only sequence kept; it has 45 bases, read in frame from the first base. This clone has a single count. Its antigen is not yet known. Base qualities are not provided; no much larger clone lies one nucleotide away. The library was generated by the immunoSEQ multiplex PCR assay. In its TCRdb copy, this immuneACCESS table keeps in-frame sequences only and misses some clones. Where compared with another copy, unresolved V genes explain less than half of these, and the others have no known cause. The table for this sample lists 50,000 to 70,000 clones; 92% of them were counted only once. The top ten clones comprise 1.4% of the sample.

The origin of this receptor is a female donor with multiple sclerosis, enrolled in a pregnancy study. The V gene is TRBV7-2 and the J gene is TRBJ2-6, with no reliable assignment of the D segment. The sequencing used peripheral blood, collected in the second trimester of pregnancy. CDR3 sequence: CASSLRSSGANVLTF. The nucleotides are TGTGCCAGCAGCTTGAGGAGTTCTGGGGCCAACGTCCTGACTTTC.